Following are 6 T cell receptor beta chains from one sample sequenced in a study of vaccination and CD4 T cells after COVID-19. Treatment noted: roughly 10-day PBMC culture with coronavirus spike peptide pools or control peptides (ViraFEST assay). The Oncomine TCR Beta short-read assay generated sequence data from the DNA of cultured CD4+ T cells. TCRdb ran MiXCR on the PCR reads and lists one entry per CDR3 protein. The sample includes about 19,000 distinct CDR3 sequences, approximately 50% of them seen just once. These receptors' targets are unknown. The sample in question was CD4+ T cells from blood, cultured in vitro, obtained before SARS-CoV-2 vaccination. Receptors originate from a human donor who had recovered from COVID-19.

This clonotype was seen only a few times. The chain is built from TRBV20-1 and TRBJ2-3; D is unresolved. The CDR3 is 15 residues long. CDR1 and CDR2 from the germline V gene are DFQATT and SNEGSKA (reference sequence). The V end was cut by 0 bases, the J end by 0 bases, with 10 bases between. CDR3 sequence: CSAREPSRSTDTQYF. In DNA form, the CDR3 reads TGCAGTGCTAGAGAGCCTAGTCGGAGCACAGATACGCAGTATTTT.

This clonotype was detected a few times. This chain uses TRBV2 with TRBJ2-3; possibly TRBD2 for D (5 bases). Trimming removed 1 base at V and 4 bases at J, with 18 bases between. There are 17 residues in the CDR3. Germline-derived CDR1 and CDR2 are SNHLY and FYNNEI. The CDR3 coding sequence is TGTGCCAGCAGTGAAGGGGTAGGGCGAAGCGGATCAGATACGCAGTATTTT. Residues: CASSEGVGRSGSDTQYF.

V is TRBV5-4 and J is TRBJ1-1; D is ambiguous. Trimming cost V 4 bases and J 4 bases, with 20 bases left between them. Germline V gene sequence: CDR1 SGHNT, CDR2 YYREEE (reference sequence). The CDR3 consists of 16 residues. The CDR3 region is CASSPRGSRVVTEAFF. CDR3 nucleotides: TGTGCCAGCAGCCCCCGGGGATCGAGGGTGGTCACTGAAGCTTTCTTT.

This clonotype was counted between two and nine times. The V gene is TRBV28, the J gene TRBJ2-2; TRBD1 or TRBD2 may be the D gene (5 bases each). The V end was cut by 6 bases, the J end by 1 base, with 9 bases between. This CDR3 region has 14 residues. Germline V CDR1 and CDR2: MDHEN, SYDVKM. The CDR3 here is CASSGTENTGELFF. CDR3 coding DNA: TGTGCCAGCAGCGGGACGGAGAACACCGGGGAGCTGTTTTTT.

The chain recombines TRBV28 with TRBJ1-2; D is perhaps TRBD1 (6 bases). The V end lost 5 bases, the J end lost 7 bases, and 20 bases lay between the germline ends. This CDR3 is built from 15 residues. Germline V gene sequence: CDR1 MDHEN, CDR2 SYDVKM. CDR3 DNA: TGTGCCAGCAGTCCCCATTTTGGGGGGCGGGGTGGCTACACCTTC. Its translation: CASSPHFGGRGGYTF.

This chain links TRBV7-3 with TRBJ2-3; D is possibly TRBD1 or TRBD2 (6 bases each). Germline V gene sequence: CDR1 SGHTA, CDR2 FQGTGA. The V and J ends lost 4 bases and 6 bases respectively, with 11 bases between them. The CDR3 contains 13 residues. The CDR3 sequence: CASSSQGGDTQYF. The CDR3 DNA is TGTGCCAGCAGCTCACAAGGGGGGGATACGCAGTATTTT.